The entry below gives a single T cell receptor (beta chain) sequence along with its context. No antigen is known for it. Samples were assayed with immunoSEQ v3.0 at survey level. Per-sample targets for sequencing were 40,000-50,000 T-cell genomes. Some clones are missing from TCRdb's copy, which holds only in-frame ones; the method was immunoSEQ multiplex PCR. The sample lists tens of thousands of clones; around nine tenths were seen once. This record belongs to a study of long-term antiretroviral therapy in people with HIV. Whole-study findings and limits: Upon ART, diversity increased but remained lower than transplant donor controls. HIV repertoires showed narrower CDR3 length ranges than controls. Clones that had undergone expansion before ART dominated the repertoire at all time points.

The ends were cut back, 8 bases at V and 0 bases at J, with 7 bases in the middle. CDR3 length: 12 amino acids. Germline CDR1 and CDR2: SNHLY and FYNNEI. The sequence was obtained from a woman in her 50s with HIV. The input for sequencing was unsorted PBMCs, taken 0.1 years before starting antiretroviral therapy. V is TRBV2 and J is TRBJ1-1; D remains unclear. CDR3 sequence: CASRPMNTEAFF. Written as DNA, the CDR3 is TGTGCCAGCCGACCGATGAACACTGAAGCTTTCTTT.